This TCR beta chain was recovered during a study of cytomegalovirus exposure and HLA in healthy donors. The germline V and J ends were trimmed by 10 bases and 5 bases, with 11 bases remaining between them. The germline CDR1 and CDR2 sequences are SNHLY and FYNNEI. There are 11 residues in the CDR3. The PCR had 60 Vbeta and 13 Jbeta primers. Generated by immunoSEQ multiplex PCR, the TCRdb table keeps only in-frame clones and is missing some. The table includes approximately 100,000 clones, roughly 75% detected once. Nominal health characterized the donors when sampled, though unrecorded immune exposures were likely.

This TCR came from a woman aged 40 to 50 in good health and CMV-seronegative. This chain uses TRBV2 with TRBJ1-1; tentative D call: TRBD1 (5 bases). Material for sequencing was PBMCs. CDR3 nucleotides: TGTGCCACCTCCGGGGGAACTGAAGCTTTCTTT. Encoded protein: CATSGGTEAFF.